This T cell receptor beta chain was obtained from a study of blood T cell repertoires in COVID-19 (dated by TCRdb to between 2020 and 2021). In the study overall: Samples covering the acute and convalescent phases of COVID-19 were provided by collaborators in the United States, Italy and Spain. Subjects who had been exposed to COVID-19, were actively infected with it, or had recovered from it provided the deeply sampled blood TCRbeta repertoires that made up the dataset. The repertoires were released in a freely available public database meant as a resource for research on the immune response to SARS-CoV-2. Samples were obtained from the ongoing ImmuneRACE study (first 160 participants) and from 950 to 1,500 subjects provided by 6 global collaborators. HLA class I and class II types, where available, came from metadata supplied by the sample provider rather than from assay-based typing. The prospective study material was composed of cDNA or gDNA derived from T cells, B-cell-depleted T cells, or PBMCs. A de-identified subject ID, COVID-19 status, age in years and sex were almost always included in the sample metadata. Broad study findings and their caveats: Clinical and demographic metadata were provided uncurated, with the amount varying by source and participant.

In the germline V gene, CDR1 corresponds to SGHVS and CDR2 to FQNEAQ. Taken from cysteine to phenylalanine, the CDR3 has 15 residues. Just the 45-base CDR3 DNA is kept, in frame starting at base 1. Relative to germline, V is missing 5 bases and J is missing 4 bases, with 7 bases of the junction outside any gene match. Notes on this clone: This clone's antigen is unknown. Base quality data are lacking; no much larger clone is found one base away.

The immunoSEQ Assay, a bias-controlled multiplex PCR, was used to amplify TCRbeta CDR3 regions from genomic DNA. Concerning the study's data processing: The number of nucleated cells in each sample was estimated from the amplification of reference gene primers within the assay. Sequence reads were collapsed and filtered to measure the absolute abundance of every unique TCRbeta CDR3 rearrangement. For each sample, productive Simpson clonality was calculated as the square root of Simpson's diversity index across productive rearrangements. This immuneACCESS table, as held by TCRdb, lists in-frame sequences with V and J called but not all clones. Of the missing ones, under half trace to an unresolved V gene in checked studies; the others have no known cause. V, J and clone size reflect that table, while D and trimming were determined from the DNA. In all, the sample holds around 60,000 clones, and approximately 90% of those were seen once. Approximately 8.8% of the sample goes to the ten largest clones.

The collaborating institutions used their own protocols to collect whole blood in K2EDTA tubes. For TCRbeta analysis, collaborators shipped samples in one of three forms: frozen whole blood, isolated PBMCs, or DNA extracted from either of those sample types. Sequencing was done on a sample of peripheral blood. This sequence was found in a human donor with active COVID-19. The donor label of this sample is uncertain. This receptor chain uses TRBV7-8 and TRBJ2-7; TRBD2 matches 11 bases in the middle. The sequence in DNA is TGTGCCAGCAGCCTTACACTAGCGGGGGTTTACGAGCAGTACTTC. Its translation is CASSLTLAGVYEQYF.